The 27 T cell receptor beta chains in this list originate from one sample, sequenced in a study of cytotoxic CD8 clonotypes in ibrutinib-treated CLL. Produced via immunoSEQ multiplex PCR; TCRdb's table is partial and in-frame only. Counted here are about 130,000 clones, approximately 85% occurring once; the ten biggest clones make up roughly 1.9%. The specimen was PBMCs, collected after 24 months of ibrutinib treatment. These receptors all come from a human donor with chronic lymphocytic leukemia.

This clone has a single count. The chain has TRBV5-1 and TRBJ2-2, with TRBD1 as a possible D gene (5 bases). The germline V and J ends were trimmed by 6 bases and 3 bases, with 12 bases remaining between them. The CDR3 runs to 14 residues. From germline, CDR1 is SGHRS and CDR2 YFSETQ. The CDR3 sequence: CASTQDTHTGELFF. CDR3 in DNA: TGCGCCAGCACTCAGGACACCCACACCGGGGAGCTGTTTTTT. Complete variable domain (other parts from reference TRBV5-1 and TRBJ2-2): KAGVTQTPRYLIKTRGQQVTLSCSPISGHRSVSWYQQTPGQGLQFLFEYFSETQRNKGNFPGRFSGRQFSNSRSEMNVSTLELGDSALYLCASTQDTHTGELFFGEGSRLTVL.

CDR3 residues: CASSPVLALLRSEYF. The CDR3 nucleotides are TGTGCCAGCAGTCCCGTCCTCGCTCTACTCCGCTCGGAGTACTTC. J is TRBJ2-7 and V is TRBV27; D gene uncertain. Trimming cost V 5 bases and J 11 bases, with 25 bases left between them. There are 15 residues in the CDR3. Looked up from germline, CDR1 is MNHEY and CDR2 is SMNVEV (reference sequence).

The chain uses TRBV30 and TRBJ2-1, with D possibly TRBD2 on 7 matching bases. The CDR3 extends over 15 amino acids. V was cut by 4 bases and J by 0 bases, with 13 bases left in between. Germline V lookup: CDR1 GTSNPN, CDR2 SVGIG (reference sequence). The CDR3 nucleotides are TGTGCCTGGAAAGGGGGGGGAAACTCCTACAATGAGCAGTTCTTC. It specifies CAWKGGGNSYNEQFF.

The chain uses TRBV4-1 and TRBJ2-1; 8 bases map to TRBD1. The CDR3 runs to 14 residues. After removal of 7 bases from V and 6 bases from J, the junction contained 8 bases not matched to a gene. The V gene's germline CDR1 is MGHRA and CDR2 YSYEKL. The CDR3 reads CASTPTGASNEQFF. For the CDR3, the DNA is TGCGCCAGCACCCCGACAGGGGCATCCAATGAGCAGTTCTTC.

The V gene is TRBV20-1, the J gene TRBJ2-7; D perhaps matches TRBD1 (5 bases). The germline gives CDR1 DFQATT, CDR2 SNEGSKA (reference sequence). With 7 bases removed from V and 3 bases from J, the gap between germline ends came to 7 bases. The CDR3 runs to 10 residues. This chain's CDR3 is CSVGLYEQYF. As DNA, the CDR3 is TGCAGTGTGGGGCTCTACGAGCAGTACTTC.

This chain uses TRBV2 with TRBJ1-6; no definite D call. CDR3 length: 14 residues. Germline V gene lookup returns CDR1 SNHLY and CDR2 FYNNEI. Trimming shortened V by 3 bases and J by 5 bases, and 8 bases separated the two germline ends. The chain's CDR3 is CASSDGKNNSPLHF. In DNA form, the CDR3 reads TGTGCCAGCAGTGACGGGAAAAATAATTCACCCCTCCACTTT. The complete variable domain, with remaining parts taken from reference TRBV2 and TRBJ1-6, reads EPEVTQTPSHQVTQMGQEVILRCVPISNHLYFYWYRQILGQKVEFLVSFYNNEISEKSEIFDDQFSVERPDGSNFTLKIRSTKLEDSAMYFCASSDGKNNSPLHFGNGTRLTVT.

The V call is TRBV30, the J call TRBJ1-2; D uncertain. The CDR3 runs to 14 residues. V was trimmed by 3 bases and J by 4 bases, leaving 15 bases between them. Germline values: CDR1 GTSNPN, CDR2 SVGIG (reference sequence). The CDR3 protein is CAWRLASGSYGYTF. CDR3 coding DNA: TGTGCCTGGAGATTAGCAAGCGGTAGCTATGGCTACACCTTC.

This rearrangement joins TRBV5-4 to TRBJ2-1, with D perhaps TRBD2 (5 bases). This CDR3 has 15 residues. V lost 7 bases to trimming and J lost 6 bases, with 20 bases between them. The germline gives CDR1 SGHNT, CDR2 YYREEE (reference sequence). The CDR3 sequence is CASRELTTPGNEQFF. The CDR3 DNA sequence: TGTGCCAGCCGCGAACTGACTACTCCGGGCAATGAGCAGTTCTTC.

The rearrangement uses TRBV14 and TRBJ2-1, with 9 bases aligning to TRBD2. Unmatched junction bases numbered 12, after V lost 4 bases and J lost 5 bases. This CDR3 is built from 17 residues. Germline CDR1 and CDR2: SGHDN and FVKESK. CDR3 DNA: TGTGCCAGCAGCCCTCTTTGGGGCAGCGGGAGGAACAATGAGCAGTTCTTC. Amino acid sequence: CASSPLWGSGRNNEQFF.

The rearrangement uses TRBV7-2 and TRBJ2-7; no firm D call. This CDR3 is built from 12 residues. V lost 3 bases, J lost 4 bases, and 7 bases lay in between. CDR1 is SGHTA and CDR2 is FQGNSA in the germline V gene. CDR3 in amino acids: CASSLDEYEQYF. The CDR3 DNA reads TGTGCCAGCAGCTTGGACGAATACGAGCAGTACTTC.

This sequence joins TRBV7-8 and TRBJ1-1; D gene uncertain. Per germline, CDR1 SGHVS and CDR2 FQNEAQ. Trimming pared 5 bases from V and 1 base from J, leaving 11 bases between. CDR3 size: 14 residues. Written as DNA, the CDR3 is TGTGCCAGCAGCAACCGGGCTTCGAACACTGAAGCTTTCTTT. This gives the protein CASSNRASNTEAFF.

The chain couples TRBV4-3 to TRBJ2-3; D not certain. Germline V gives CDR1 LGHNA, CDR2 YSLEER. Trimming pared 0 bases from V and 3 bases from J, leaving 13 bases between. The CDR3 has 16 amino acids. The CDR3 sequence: CASSQEHQIRTDTQYF. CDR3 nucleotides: TGCGCCAGCAGCCAAGAACACCAAATTCGAACAGATACGCAGTATTTT.

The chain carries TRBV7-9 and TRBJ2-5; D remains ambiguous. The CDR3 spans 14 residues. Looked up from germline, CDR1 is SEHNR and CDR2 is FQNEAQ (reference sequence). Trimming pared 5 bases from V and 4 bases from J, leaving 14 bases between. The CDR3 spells CASSTDSLRETQYF. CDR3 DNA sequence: TGTGCCAGCAGCACAGATTCCCTACGAGAGACCCAGTACTTC.

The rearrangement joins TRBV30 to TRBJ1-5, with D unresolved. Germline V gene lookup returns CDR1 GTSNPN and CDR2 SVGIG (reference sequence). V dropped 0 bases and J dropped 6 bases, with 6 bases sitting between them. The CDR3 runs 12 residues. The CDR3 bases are TGTGCCTGGAGTGTACTTGGTCAGCCCCAGCATTTT. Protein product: CAWSVLGQPQHF. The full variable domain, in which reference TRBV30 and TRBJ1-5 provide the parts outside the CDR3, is SQTIHQWPATLVQPVGSPLSLECTVEGTSNPNLYWYRQAAGRGLQLLFYSVGIGQISSEVPQNLSASRPQDRQFILSSKKLLLSDSGFYLCAWSVLGQPQHFGDGTRLSIL.

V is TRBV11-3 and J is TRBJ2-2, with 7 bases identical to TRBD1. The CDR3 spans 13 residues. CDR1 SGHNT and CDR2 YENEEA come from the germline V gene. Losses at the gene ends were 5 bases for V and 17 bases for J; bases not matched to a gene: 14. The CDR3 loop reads CASSPGGSTERFF. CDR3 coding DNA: TGTGCCAGCAGCCCAGGGGGTAGCACGGAGAGATTTTTT.

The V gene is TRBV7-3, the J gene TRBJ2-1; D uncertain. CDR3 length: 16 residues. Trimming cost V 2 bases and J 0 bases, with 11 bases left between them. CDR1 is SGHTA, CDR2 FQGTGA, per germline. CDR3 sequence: CASSLDTTSSYNEQFF. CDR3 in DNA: TGTGCCAGCAGCTTAGATACCACGAGCTCCTACAATGAGCAGTTCTTC. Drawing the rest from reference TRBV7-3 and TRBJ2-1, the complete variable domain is GAGVSQTPSNKVTEKGKYVELRCDPISGHTALYWYRQSLGQGPEFLIYFQGTGAADDSGLPNDRFFAVRPEGSVSTLKIQRTERGDSAVYLCASSLDTTSSYNEQFFGPGTRLTVL.

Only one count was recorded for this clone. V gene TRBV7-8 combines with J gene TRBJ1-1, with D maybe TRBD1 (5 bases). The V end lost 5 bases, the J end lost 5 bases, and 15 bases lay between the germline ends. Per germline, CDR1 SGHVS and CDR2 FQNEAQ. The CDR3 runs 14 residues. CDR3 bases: TGTGCCAGCAGCAAAGGGAGCGGGGCGACTGAAGCTTTCTTT. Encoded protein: CASSKGSGATEAFF.

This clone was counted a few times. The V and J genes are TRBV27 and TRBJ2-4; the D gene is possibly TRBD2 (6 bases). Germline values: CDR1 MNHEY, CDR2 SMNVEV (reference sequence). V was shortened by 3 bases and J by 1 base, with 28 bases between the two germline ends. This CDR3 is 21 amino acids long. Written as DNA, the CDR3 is TGTGCCAGCAGTTTCAAGTGGGGCGGGGCCGGCGGGGAAGGGGCCAAAAACATTCAGTACTTC. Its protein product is CASSFKWGGAGGEGAKNIQYF.

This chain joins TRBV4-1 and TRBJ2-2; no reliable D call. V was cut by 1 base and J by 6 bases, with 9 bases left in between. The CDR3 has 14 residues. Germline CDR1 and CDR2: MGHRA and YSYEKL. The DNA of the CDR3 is TGCGCCAGCAGCCAAGGGTGGGGTTCCGGGGAGCTGTTTTTT. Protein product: CASSQGWGSGELFF.

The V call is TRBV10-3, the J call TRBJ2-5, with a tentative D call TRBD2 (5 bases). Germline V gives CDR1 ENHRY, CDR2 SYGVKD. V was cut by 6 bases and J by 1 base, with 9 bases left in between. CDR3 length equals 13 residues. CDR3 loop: CAISKEVQETQYF. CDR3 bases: TGTGCCATCAGCAAGGAGGTCCAAGAGACCCAGTACTTC.

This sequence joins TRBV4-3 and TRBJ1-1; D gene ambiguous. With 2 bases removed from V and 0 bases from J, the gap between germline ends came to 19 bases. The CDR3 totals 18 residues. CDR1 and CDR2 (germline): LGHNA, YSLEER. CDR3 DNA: TGCGCCAGCAGCCAACCCGGCCTAGGGAAGGGAATGAACACTGAAGCTTTCTTT. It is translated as CASSQPGLGKGMNTEAFF.

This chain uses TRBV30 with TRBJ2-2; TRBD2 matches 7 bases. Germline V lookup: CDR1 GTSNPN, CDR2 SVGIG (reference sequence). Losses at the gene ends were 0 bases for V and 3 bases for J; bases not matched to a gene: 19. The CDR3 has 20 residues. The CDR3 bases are TGTGCCTGGAGTGTACTTAGTTGGTTCCCGGCGGGGGAGGACACCGGGGAGCTGTTTTTT. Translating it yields CAWSVLSWFPAGEDTGELFF.

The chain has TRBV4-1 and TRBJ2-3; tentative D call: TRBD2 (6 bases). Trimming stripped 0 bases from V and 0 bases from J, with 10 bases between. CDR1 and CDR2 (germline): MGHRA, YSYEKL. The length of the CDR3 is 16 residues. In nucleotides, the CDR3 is TGCGCCAGCAGCCAAGAGAGGAGCGGGAGCACAGATACGCAGTATTTT. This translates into CASSQERSGSTDTQYF.

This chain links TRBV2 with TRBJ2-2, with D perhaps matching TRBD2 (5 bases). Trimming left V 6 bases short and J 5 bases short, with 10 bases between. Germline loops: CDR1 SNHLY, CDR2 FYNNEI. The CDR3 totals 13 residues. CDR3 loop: CASRGPGTGELFF. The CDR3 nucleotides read TGTGCCAGCAGAGGGCCGGGGACCGGGGAGCTGTTTTTT.

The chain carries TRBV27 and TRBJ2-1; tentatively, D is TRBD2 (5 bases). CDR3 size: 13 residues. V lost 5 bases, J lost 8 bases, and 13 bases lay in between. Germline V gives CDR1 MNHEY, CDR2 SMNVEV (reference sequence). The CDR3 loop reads CASSRTGIDEQFF. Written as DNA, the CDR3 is TGTGCCAGCAGTAGAACCGGGATAGATGAGCAGTTCTTC.

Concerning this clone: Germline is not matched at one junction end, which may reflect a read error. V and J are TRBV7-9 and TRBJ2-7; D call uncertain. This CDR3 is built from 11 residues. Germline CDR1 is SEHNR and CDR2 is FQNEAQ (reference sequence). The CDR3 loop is CASSTRTEKYF. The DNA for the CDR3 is TGTGCCAGCAGCACCCGAACCGAGAAGTACTTC. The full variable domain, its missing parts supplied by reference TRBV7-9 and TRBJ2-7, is DTGVSQNPRHKITKRGQNVTFRCDPISEHNRLYWYRQTLGQGPEFLTYFQNEAQLEKSRLLSDRFSAERPKGSFSTLEIQRTEQGDSAMYLCASSTRTEKYFGPGTRLTVT.

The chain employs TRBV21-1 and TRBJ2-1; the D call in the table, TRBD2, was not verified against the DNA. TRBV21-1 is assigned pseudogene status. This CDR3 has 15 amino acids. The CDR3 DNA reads TGTGCCAGCAGCGCTCGGTTGCGGCCTTACAATGAGCAGTTCTTC. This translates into CASSARLRPYNEQFF.